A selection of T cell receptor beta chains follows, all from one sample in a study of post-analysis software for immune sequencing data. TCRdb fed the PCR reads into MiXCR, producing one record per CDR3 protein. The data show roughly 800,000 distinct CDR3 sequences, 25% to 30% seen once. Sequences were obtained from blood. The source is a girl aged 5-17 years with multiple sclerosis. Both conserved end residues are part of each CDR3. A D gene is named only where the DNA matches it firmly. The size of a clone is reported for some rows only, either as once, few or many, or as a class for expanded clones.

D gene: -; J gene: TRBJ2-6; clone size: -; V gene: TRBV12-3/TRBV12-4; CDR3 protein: CASSPGTPWGANVLTF; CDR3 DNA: TGTGCCAGCAGTCCCGGGACCCCCTGGGGGGCCAACGTCCTGACTTTC
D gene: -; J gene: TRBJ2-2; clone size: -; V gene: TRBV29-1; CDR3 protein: CSGKRRGAGELFF; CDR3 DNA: TGCAGCGGAAAGAGGCGTGGGGCCGGGGAGCTGTTTTTT
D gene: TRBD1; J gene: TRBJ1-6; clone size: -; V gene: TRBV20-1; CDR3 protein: CSARQGGAPNSPLHF; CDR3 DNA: TGCAGTGCGCGGCAAGGGGGCGCCCCCAATTCACCCCTCCACTTT
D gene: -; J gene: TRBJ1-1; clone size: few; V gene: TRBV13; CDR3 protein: CASSLSMPGGATEAFF; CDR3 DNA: TGTGCCAGCAGCTTATCCATGCCCGGTGGGGCCACTGAAGCTTTCTTT
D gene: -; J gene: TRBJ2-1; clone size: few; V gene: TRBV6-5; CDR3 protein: CASSYSIGGNNEQFF; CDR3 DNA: TGTGCCAGCAGTTACTCGATCGGCGGCAACAATGAGCAGTTCTTC
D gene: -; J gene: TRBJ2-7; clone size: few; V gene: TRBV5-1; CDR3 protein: CASSLTLEGVQYF; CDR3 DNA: TGCGCCAGCAGCTTGACGTTAGAGGGGGTCCAGTACTTC
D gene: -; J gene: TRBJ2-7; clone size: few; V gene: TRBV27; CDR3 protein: CASGTTGNYYEQYF; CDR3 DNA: TGTGCCAGCGGAACAACAGGGAATTACTACGAGCAGTACTTC
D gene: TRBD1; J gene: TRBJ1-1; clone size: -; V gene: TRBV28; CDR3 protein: CASRQGGLGTEAFF; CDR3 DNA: TGTGCCAGTAGACAGGGGGGTTTAGGAACTGAAGCTTTCTTT
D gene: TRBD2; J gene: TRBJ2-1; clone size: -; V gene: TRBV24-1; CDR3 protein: CATSEGGLASYNEQFF; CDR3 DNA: TGTGCCACCAGTGAAGGGGGACTAGCGTCATACAATGAGCAGTTCTTC
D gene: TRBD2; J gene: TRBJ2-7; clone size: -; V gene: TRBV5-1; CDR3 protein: CASSLRAGEAVGSSYEQYF; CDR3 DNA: TGCGCCAGCAGCTTGAGAGCGGGAGAGGCCGTTGGTAGCTCCTACGAGCAGTACTTC
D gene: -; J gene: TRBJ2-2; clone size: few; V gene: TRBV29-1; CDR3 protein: CSANEGGTGELFF; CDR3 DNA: TGCAGCGCAAACGAGGGGGGCACCGGGGAGCTGTTTTTT
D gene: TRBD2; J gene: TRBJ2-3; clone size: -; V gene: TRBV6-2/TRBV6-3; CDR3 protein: CASSPLGGRDTDTQYF; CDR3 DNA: TGTGCCAGCAGTCCCTTGGGCGGGAGGGACACAGATACGCAGTATTTT
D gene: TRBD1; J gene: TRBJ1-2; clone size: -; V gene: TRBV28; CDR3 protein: CASNTGGNYGYTF; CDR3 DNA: TGTGCCAGCAACACAGGGGGCAACTATGGCTACACCTTC
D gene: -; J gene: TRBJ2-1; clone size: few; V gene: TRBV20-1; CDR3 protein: CSARAVARVAVPYNEQFF; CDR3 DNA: TGCAGTGCTAGAGCGGTCGCGAGGGTAGCGGTCCCCTACAATGAGCAGTTCTTC
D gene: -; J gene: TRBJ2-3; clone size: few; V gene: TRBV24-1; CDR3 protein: CATSDFRDTQYF; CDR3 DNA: TGTGCCACCAGTGATTTCAGGGATACGCAGTATTTT
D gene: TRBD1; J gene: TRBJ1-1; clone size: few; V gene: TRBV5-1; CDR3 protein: CASSPGGTVNTEAFF; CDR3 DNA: TGCGCCAGCAGCCCCGGAGGGACAGTGAACACTGAAGCTTTCTTT
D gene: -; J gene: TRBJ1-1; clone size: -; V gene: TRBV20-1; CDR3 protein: CSAERDGNTEAFF; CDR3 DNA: TGCAGTGCAGAGAGGGATGGGAACACTGAAGCTTTCTTT
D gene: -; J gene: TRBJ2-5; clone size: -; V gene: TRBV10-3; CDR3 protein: CAIRGSSNQETQYF; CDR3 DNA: TGTGCCATCAGAGGCAGCTCGAACCAAGAGACCCAGTACTTC
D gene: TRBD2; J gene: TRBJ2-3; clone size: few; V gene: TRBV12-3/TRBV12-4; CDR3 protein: CASSLAGGYTDTQYF; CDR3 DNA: TGTGCCAGCAGCCTAGCGGGGGGTTACACAGATACGCAGTATTTT
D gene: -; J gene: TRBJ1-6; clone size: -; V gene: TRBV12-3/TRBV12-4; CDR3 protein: CAGSFWGIGVGSPLHF; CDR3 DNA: TGTGCCGGCAGTTTTTGGGGGATTGGCGTTGGTTCACCCCTCCACTTT
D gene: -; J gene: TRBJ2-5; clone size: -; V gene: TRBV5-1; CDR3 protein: CASSFWTDSTETQYF; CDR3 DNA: TGCGCCAGCAGCTTCTGGACAGATTCGACGGAGACCCAGTACTTC
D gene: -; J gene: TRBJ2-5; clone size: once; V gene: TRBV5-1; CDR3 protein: CASSSLGGPQETQYF; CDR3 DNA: TGCGCCAGCAGCTCCCTTGGGGGGCCCCAAGAGACCCAGTACTTC
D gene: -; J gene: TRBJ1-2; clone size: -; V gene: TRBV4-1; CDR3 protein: CASSLGPGGSYGYTF; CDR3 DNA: TGCGCCAGCAGCTTGGGACCCGGGGGGTCCTATGGCTACACCTTC
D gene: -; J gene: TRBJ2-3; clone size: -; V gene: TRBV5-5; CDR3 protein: CASSPGGVTDTQYF; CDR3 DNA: TGTGCCAGCAGCCCCGGGGGAGTCACAGATACGCAGTATTTT
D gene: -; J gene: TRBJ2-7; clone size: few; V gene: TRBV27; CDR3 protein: CASSPTTQRAPYEQYF; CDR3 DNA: TGTGCCAGCAGTCCGACCACTCAGCGGGCCCCCTACGAGCAGTACTTC
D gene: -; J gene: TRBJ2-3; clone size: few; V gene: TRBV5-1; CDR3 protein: CASSPDGVTDTQYF; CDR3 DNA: TGCGCCAGCAGCCCGGACGGGGTTACAGATACGCAGTATTTT
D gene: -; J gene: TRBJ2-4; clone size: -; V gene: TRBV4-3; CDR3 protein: CASSQVVGRQPQYF; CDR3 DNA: TGCGCCAGCAGCCAAGTTGTAGGCAGGCAGCCCCAGTACTTC
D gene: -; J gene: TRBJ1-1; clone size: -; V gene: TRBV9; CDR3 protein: CASSATSVRAPYEAFF; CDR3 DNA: TGTGCCAGCAGCGCCACCTCGGTCCGGGCCCCGTATGAAGCTTTCTTT
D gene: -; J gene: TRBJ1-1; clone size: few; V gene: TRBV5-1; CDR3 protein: CASSIAGMMNTEAFF; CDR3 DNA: TGCGCCAGCAGCATAGCAGGGATGATGAACACTGAAGCTTTCTTT
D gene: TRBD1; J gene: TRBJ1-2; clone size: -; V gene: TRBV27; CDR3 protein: CASKTGGGGYTF; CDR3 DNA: TGTGCCAGCAAGACAGGGGGAGGCGGCTACACCTTC
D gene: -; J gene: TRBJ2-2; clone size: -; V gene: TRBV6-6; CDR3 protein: CASSYAGQNTGELFF; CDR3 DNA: TGTGCCAGCAGTTACGCGGGACAGAACACCGGGGAGCTGTTTTTT
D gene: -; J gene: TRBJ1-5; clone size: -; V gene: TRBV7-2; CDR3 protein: CASGAYSNQPQHF; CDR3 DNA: TGTGCCAGCGGGGCATATAGCAATCAGCCCCAGCATTTT
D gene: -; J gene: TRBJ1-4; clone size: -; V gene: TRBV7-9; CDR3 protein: CASSEGGGAEKLFF; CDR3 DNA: TGTGCCAGCAGCGAAGGGGGTGGGGCTGAAAAACTGTTTTTT
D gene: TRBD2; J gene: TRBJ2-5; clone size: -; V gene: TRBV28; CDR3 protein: CASSLGGRVRETQYF; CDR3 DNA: TGTGCCAGCAGCCTTGGCGGGAGGGTCCGGGAGACCCAGTACTTC
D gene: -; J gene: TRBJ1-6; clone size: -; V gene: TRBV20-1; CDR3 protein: CSASSPGRGENSPLHF; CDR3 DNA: TGCAGTGCTAGCTCCCCGGGGCGGGGTGAAAATTCACCCCTCCACTTT
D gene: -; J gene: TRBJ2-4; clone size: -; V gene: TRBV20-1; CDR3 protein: CSASEGGINIQYF; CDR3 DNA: TGCAGTGCTAGCGAGGGGGGGATCAACATTCAGTACTTC
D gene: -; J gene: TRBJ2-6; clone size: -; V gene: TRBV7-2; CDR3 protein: CASSLGRSGANVPTF; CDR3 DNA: TGTGCCAGCAGCCTTGGGCGATCTGGGGCCAACGTCCCGACTTTC
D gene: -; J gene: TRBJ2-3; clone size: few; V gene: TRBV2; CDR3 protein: CASSEVGTGYTDTQYF; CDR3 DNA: TGTGCCAGCAGTGAAGTCGGGACTGGGTACACAGATACGCAGTATTTT
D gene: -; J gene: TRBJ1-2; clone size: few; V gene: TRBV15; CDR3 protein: CATSRGPGLGYTF; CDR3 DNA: TGTGCCACCAGCAGAGGGCCGGGGCTTGGCTACACCTTC
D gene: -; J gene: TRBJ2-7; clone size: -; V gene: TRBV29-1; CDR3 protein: CSVRDHPEASYNEQYF; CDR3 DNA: TGCAGCGTACGGGACCACCCTGAAGCCTCCTACAATGAGCAGTACTTC
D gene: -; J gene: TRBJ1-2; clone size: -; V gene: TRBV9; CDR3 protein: CATEGHSYGCTF; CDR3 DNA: -
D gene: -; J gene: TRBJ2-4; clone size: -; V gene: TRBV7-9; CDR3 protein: CASTRRSGDIQYF; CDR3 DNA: TGTGCCAGCACCCGAAGGTCCGGGGACATTCAGTACTTC
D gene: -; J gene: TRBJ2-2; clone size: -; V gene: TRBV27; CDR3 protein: CASSFLFSWGAGELFF; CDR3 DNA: TGTGCCAGCAGTTTTTTATTCTCTTGGGGTGCCGGGGAGCTGTTTTTT
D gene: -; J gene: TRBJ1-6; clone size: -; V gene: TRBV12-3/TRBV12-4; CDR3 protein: CASGGSNGSPLHF; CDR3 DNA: TGTGCCAGCGGAGGGTCGAACGGATCACCCCTCCACTTT
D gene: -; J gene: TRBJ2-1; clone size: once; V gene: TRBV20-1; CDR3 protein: CSVRSGRDNEQFF; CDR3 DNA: TGCAGTGTTAGGAGCGGCCGGGACAATGAGCAGTTCTTC
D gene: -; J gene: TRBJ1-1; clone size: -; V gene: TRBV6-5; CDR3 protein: CASTDPGGTEAFF; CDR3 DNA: TGTGCCAGCACCGACCCCGGGGGGACTGAAGCTTTCTTT
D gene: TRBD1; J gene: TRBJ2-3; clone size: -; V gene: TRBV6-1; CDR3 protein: CASRPLDRGTDTQYF; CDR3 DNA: TGTGCCAGCAGGCCCTTGGACAGGGGCACAGATACGCAGTATTTT
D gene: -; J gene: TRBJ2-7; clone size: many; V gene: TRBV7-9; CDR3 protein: CASSSGREASYEQYF; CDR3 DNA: TGTGCCAGCAGCTCAGGGCGAGAGGCGTCCTACGAGCAGTACTTC
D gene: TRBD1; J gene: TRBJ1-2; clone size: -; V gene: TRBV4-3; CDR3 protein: CASSQDAGTGDGYTF; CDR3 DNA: TGCGCCAGCAGCCAAGACGCCGGGACAGGGGATGGCTACACCTTC
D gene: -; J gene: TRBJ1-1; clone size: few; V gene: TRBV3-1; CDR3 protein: CASSQDRQSPEAFF; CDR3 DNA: TGTGCCAGCAGCCAAGATAGACAATCCCCTGAAGCTTTCTTT
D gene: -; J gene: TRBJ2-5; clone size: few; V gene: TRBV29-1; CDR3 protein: CSVPGQYF; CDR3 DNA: TGCAGCGTCCCAGGACAGTACTTC
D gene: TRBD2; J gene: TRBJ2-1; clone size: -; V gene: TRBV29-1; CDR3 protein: CSELGLAGRNEQFF; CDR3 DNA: TGCAGCGAATTAGGACTAGCGGGAAGGAATGAGCAGTTCTTC
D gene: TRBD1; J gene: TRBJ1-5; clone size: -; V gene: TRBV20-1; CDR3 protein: CSAMDRGYQPQHF; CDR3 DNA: TGCAGTGCTATGGACAGGGGGTACCAGCCCCAGCATTTT
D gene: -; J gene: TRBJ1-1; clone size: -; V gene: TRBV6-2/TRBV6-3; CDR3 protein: CASSWVMNTEAFF; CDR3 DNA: TGTGCCAGCAGTTGGGTTATGAACACTGAAGCTTTCTTT
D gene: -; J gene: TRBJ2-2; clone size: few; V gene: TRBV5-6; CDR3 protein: CASSLRGSGELFF; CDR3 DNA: TGTGCCAGCAGCCTGAGGGGATCCGGGGAGCTGTTTTTT
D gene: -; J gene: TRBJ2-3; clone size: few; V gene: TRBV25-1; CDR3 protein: CASSELRLEDTQYF; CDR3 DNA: TGTGCCAGCAGTGAACTAAGGCTGGAAGATACGCAGTATTTT
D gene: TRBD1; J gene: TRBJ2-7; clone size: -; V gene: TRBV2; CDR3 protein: CASSLDRDFYEQYF; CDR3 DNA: TGTGCCAGCAGCCTGGACAGGGACTTCTACGAGCAGTACTTC
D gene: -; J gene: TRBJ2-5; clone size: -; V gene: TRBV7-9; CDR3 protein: CASSLSSMGETQYF; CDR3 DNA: TGTGCCAGCAGCTTGAGTTCGATGGGGGAGACCCAGTACTTC
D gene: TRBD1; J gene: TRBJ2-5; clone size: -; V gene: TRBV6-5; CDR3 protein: CASSYSDRGTGETQYF; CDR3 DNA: TGTGCCAGCAGTTACAGTGACAGGGGTACTGGAGAGACCCAGTACTTC
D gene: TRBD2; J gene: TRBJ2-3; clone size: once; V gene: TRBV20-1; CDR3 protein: CSAPGLAGGKRSTDTQYF; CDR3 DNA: TGCAGTGCTCCAGGACTAGCGGGGGGGAAACGTAGTACAGATACGCAGTATTTT